Detailed here is one T cell receptor (beta chain). Its antigen is not known. CDR1 and CDR2 from the germline V gene are SGDLS and YYNGEE. V lost 6 bases and J 4 bases, leaving 19 bases between the germline ends. This CDR3 has 15 amino acids. A 5'RACE reaction primed in the constant segment made cDNA libraries of TCR alpha and TCR beta, and these carried sample barcodes and UMIs. TCRdb analysed the 5' RACE reads with MiXCR anew, one entry per CDR3 protein. Of 290,000 or so distinct CDR3 sequences listed, 19% are singletons. This sample is part of a study of T-cell memory formation after mild COVID-19. Study details: The study found TCR clusters largely donor specific. Notes on the study in general: Largely, contracting CD4+ clones fell within CM and EM, and contracting CD8+ clones within EMRA. Pre-infection memory showed some responding clones, and this suggested that cross-reactive memory joined.

The TCR originated in a young man who had mild COVID-19 (a few samples of this study predate the infection). Cell type and time point are not known. This chain joins TRBV9 and TRBJ1-2, with a tentative D call TRBD1 (5 bases). Sample: PBMCs or a T cell subset sorted from them (not recorded which). CDR3 nucleotide sequence: TGTGCCAGCACCCAAGCGGGGGTAAAGGGCTATGGCTACACCTTC. Amino acid sequence: CASTQAGVKGYGYTF.